This T cell receptor (beta chain) was identified during a study of T cells after yellow fever vaccination (dated by TCRdb to between 2019 and 2020). For context, the study as a whole: The SMART-Seq v4 Ultra Low Input RNA kit was used to prepare libraries from fractions with low cell numbers. To track T-cell clones before and after primary and booster YFV17D yellow fever vaccination, bulk TCR alpha and beta repertoires were sequenced longitudinally. The cohort comprised two healthy male donors, one aged 18 to 30 and one aged 30 to 40 years. Blood was collected at multiple timepoints before and after primary and secondary immunization, and bulk PBMC replicates and cell subsets were isolated. Findings and caveats that apply to the study as a whole: Because abundant contaminating clonotypes from the bulk population could be contained in FACS-sorted repertoires, computational filtering was required. The study included only a couple of donors, which limits how far the findings can be generalized. The secondary T-cell response was weaker than the primary response but faster, peaking on day 5 instead of day 15. A small fraction of clonotypes appeared in both the CD4 and CD8 compartments, likely as a result of convergent recombination. After the booster, most clones that had expanded after primary vaccination were detected again (around 95% of CD4 and around nine tenths of CD8), suggesting broad maintenance of memory.

This specimen's treatment or condition label, per the study, means: live attenuated yellow fever vaccine strain. PBMCs were isolated from peripheral blood using a standard Ficoll-Paque protocol. CD4 and CD8 T-cell fractions were isolated with Dynabeads CD4 and CD8 positive selection kits. TriZol was used to extract RNA from bulk PBMCs, CD4 and CD8 fractions, and dextramer-positive and dextramer-negative fractions. This clonotype was counted ten times or more. Its antigen specificity is not known. No much larger clone is present one base from it, and per-base qualities are unavailable. TCR cDNA was made using 5'RACE template switching, a step that added a universal primer site and unique molecular identifiers. Priming for cDNA synthesis came from both the TCR alpha and TCR beta constant segments. Libraries were amplified in two PCR steps, with sample barcodes and sequencing adapters added in the second step. Sequencing of libraries was performed on Illumina HiSeq 2500 (2x100 bp) or NovaSeq (2x150 bp). The authors processed their data as follows. MIGEC was used to demultiplex reads and collapse the reads into UMI consensus sequences, and MiXCR was used for V(D)J alignment. Using edgeR on replicate PBMC samples, clonotypes were called vaccine-responding if FDR was below 0.01 and the log2 fold change was above 5 up to day 15. CD4 or CD8 identity was assigned to each bulk clonotype according to whether the clonotype was present at higher abundance in the sequenced CD4 repertoire or the sequenced CD8 repertoire. TCRdb reworked the public reads: Q25 trimming with fastp, MiXCR clone assembly, productive beta chains retained. CDR3 protein duplicates are merged, each entry listing the most common genes and DNA. The V and J calls and clone size come from TCRdb's table, not from the authors' own analysis. The sample includes roughly 250,000 distinct CDR3 sequences, with 10% to 15% observed a single time. Approximately 0.49% of the sample is in the top ten clones.

Specimen: CD4+ T cells sorted from PBMCs, collected 45 days after the yellow fever booster vaccination. This TCR was sampled from a man aged 30 to 45 who received the YFV17D yellow fever vaccine.

The CDR3 amino acid sequence is: CASSLMAPQETQYF. The DNA sequence follows: TGTGCCAGCAGCTTAATGGCCCCTCAAGAGACCCAGTACTTC. Recombination joined TRBV7-2 with TRBJ2-5; the D gene assignment is ambiguous. From cysteine to phenylalanine, the CDR3 is 14 amino acids long. The sequence is cut down to CDR3 DNA, 42 bases in frame from base 1. Based on the germline V gene, the CDR1 and CDR2 sequences are SGHTA and FQGNSA. Trimming costs V 2 bases and J 2 bases, and their ends lie 9 bases apart.